What follows are 3 T cell receptor beta chains derived from one specimen sequenced in a study of T cell responses to AZD1222 COVID-19 vaccine. TCRdb's table, derived via immunoSEQ multiplex PCR, lists solely in-frame clones and lacks some. The repertoire consists of 130,000 or so clones, with 86% occurring once and the leading ten covering approximately 12%. This material consisted of peripheral blood, taken on day 0 of AZD1222 vaccination. The source is an adult in good health.

This clone was found a few times. V gene TRBV4-3 combines with J gene TRBJ2-1, with 9 bases identical to TRBD1. V lost 0 bases to trimming and J lost 1 base; unmatched junction nucleotides: 4. In germline, CDR1 is LGHNA, CDR2 YSLEER. The CDR3 extends over 17 amino acids. CDR3 in DNA: TGCGCCAGCAGCCAAGATGCGGACAGGGGTTCCTACAATGAGCAGTTCTTC. Translating it yields CASSQDADRGSYNEQFF.

The CDR3 loop is CASSQLRTGELFF. For the CDR3, the DNA is TGTGCCAGCAGCCAACTCCGCACCGGGGAGCTGTTTTTT. V usage is TRBV12-3 or TRBV12-4 and J usage is TRBJ2-2; D is uncertain. The CDR3 has 13 residues. V was shortened by 6 bases and J by 4 bases, with 9 bases between the two germline ends.

The chain couples TRBV30 to TRBJ1-1; D is ambiguous. V dropped 0 bases and J dropped 5 bases, with 13 bases sitting between them. In germline, CDR1 is GTSNPN, CDR2 SVGIG (reference sequence). The CDR3 consists of 14 residues. This CDR3 is CAWSVNRGGTEAFF. CDR3 in DNA: TGTGCCTGGAGTGTCAATCGGGGAGGGACTGAAGCTTTCTTT.